The T cell receptor beta chain under discussion was sequenced for a study of tumor-infiltrating lymphocytes in primary liver carcinoma. Study in general: Stage T1-T3 N0M0 tumors spanned about 4.2 to 10 cm.

Between the trimmed V and J ends, which lost 2 bases and 5 bases, there was a span of 20 bases. The germline CDR1 and CDR2 sequences are MNHNY and SVGAGI (reference sequence). The CDR3 totals 17 residues. The study co-extracted DNA and RNA from around 18-30 mg of unsorted bulk tissue. More than 75% viable tumor cells made up every tumor sample. Starting from approximately 470 ng of total RNA, TCR beta cDNA was produced with a primer in the constant region. Employing slightly modified ARM-PCR, three nested multiplex PCR rounds were run, and these gave rise to the TCR beta libraries. A C-beta reverse primer and TRBV1-TRBV30 forward primers served in each of the first two PCR rounds, at ten to eleven cycles apiece. TCRdb analysed the multiplex PCR reads with MiXCR anew, one entry per CDR3 protein. The sample yields about 60,000 distinct CDR3 sequences, 71% seen once.

The chain combines TRBV6-6 with TRBJ2-3; possible D gene TRBD1, 6 bases. The receptor was derived from a man in his forties with primary liver carcinoma and hepatitis B virus infection. Sequencing was carried out using liver tumor tissue from sampling region 4. The sample's subset: tumor region T4, right-lateral pole. The CDR3 loop reads CASSYGLGAGLRDTQYF. CDR3 DNA sequence: TGTGCCAGCAGTTACGGGTTGGGGGCAGGATTAAGAGATACGCAGTATTTT.